These T cell receptor beta chains were read from a single sample in a study of Ad26.COV2.S vaccination and SARS-CoV-2 variants. Profiling relied on immunoSEQ multiplex PCR, and the TCRdb table lists in-frame clones only, not all of them. The table has about 460,000 clones, roughly nine tenths seen once. The sequenced sample was peripheral blood, obtained in a trial of Ad26.COV2.S vaccine versus placebo. These receptors were collected from a person between 18 and 65 years old who received the Ad26.COV2.S COVID-19 vaccine or a placebo. The conserved cysteine and the conserved F or W are not part of the CDR3 here. Fields, in order: J gene, V gene, CDR3 protein.

j_call: TRBJ2-1
v_call: TRBV7-2
cdr3_aa: ASSLGAWGTNNEQF

j_call: TRBJ2-7
v_call: TRBV6-2/TRBV6-3
cdr3_aa: ASSYGAAYEQY

j_call: TRBJ1-6
v_call: TRBV7-9
cdr3_aa: ASALLGRDNSPLH

j_call: TRBJ1-4
v_call: TRBV30
cdr3_aa: AWSVQTGSEKLF

j_call: TRBJ2-1
v_call: TRBV25-1
cdr3_aa: ASSERLAGVYEQF

j_call: TRBJ2-7
v_call: TRBV3-1/TRBV3-2
cdr3_aa: ASSQLGQGDYEQY

j_call: TRBJ2-2
v_call: TRBV9
cdr3_aa: ASSVSAGVGELF

j_call: TRBJ1-1
v_call: TRBV19
cdr3_aa: ASSRGPGQPNTEAF

j_call: TRBJ1-1
v_call: TRBV5-1
cdr3_aa: ASSLTSTSNTEAF

j_call: TRBJ2-2
v_call: TRBV9
cdr3_aa: ASSPLRGNTGELF

j_call: TRBJ2-1
v_call: TRBV2
cdr3_aa: ASSEESAGTGNEQF

j_call: TRBJ2-7
v_call: TRBV9
cdr3_aa: ASSAGASGPYEQY

j_call: TRBJ2-3
v_call: TRBV5-1
cdr3_aa: ATRKNRDTQY

j_call: TRBJ1-3
v_call: TRBV18
cdr3_aa: ASFHSGNTIY

j_call: TRBJ2-7
v_call: TRBV6-1
cdr3_aa: ASSELTLAVYEQY

j_call: TRBJ2-1
v_call: TRBV6-5
cdr3_aa: ASSSPRDRHNEQF

j_call: TRBJ2-1
v_call: TRBV28
cdr3_aa: ASSSFRSGGPYNEQF

j_call: TRBJ2-1
v_call: TRBV18
cdr3_aa: ASSPRQPVYNEQF

j_call: TRBJ2-7
v_call: TRBV27
cdr3_aa: ASSSLVGGLYEQY

j_call: TRBJ1-3
v_call: TRBV5-1
cdr3_aa: ASSQDNPGNTIY

j_call: TRBJ1-4
v_call: TRBV27
cdr3_aa: ASRHHPGQGYEKLF

j_call: TRBJ2-7
v_call: TRBV10-2
cdr3_aa: ASLGGARYEQY

j_call: TRBJ1-5
v_call: TRBV7-8
cdr3_aa: ASSLGRQSNQPQH

j_call: TRBJ2-7
v_call: TRBV4-2
cdr3_aa: ASSQEALASYEQY

j_call: TRBJ1-5
v_call: TRBV6-1
cdr3_aa: ASSEALMGQPQH

j_call: TRBJ2-3
v_call: TRBV18
cdr3_aa: ASSPPSGAGGDTQY

j_call: TRBJ1-1
v_call: TRBV18
cdr3_aa: ASSPATRNTEAF

j_call: TRBJ1-1
v_call: TRBV5-4
cdr3_aa: ASSLDYLPAF

j_call: TRBJ2-7
v_call: TRBV18
cdr3_aa: ASSPAGEYYEQY

j_call: TRBJ1-1
v_call: TRBV2
cdr3_aa: ASSEGPGGIGAF

j_call: TRBJ2-5
v_call: TRBV5-1
cdr3_aa: ASRFRPGLAGGEETQY

j_call: TRBJ1-1
v_call: TRBV5-1
cdr3_aa: ASTLGWRDTEAF

j_call: TRBJ1-4
v_call: TRBV19
cdr3_aa: ASSIDGQGWIGEKLF

j_call: TRBJ1-2
v_call: TRBV9
cdr3_aa: ASSVESQGGYGYT

j_call: TRBJ1-3
v_call: TRBV7-8
cdr3_aa: ASSSGVSGNTIY

j_call: TRBJ2-1
v_call: TRBV7-9
cdr3_aa: ASSSQRDSWEGHEQF

j_call: TRBJ2-7
v_call: TRBV12-3/TRBV12-4
cdr3_aa: ASSLLGIYEQY

j_call: TRBJ2-7
v_call: TRBV6-1
cdr3_aa: ASSEGGTPYEQY

j_call: TRBJ2-1
v_call: TRBV10-3
cdr3_aa: AISEMVGREQF

j_call: TRBJ1-4
v_call: TRBV3-1/TRBV3-2
cdr3_aa: ASSRGRSNEKLF

j_call: TRBJ2-3
v_call: TRBV5-8
cdr3_aa: ASSRLAGGQDTQY

j_call: TRBJ1-2
v_call: TRBV4-1
cdr3_aa: ASSQVGTDDYGYT

j_call: TRBJ2-1
v_call: TRBV28
cdr3_aa: ASSLDPLVWDEQF

j_call: TRBJ1-1
v_call: TRBV29-1
cdr3_aa: SVLDRAPEAF

j_call: TRBJ1-5
v_call: TRBV7-9
cdr3_aa: ASSLSGGQPQH

j_call: TRBJ2-5
v_call: TRBV2
cdr3_aa: ASTTKETQY

j_call: TRBJ1-3
v_call: TRBV18
cdr3_aa: ASSPQRQGISGNTIY

j_call: TRBJ1-2
v_call: TRBV7-3
cdr3_aa: ASSRSQGNGYT

j_call: TRBJ2-2
v_call: TRBV19
cdr3_aa: GTAQLGTGELF

j_call: TRBJ1-1
v_call: TRBV6-2/TRBV6-3
cdr3_aa: ASSYSGYAEAF

j_call: TRBJ1-2
v_call: TRBV15
cdr3_aa: ATSRPRTGYYT

j_call: TRBJ1-6
v_call: TRBV2
cdr3_aa: ASTRSGRGYNSPLH